One sample yielded the 5 T cell receptor beta chains listed below, sequenced in a study of graft-versus-host responses after intestinal transplantation. This table comes from immunoSEQ multiplex PCR, and its TCRdb copy is limited to in-frame clones, with some not included. Found here are under 85,000 clones, approximately 96% of them singletons; the top ten hold around 0.57%. No cognate antigen is known for these TCRs. Specimen: unstimulated CD8+ T cells sorted from spleen or lymph node cells, collected before intestinal transplant. The receptor source for this set is a human donor who received an intestinal transplant.

The rearrangement links TRBV27 to TRBJ2-1, with TRBD1 identical over 7 bases. Germline V gene sequence: CDR1 MNHEY, CDR2 SMNVEV (reference sequence). The ends lost 3 bases at V and 7 bases at J; junction bases unmatched: 6. This CDR3 is 14 amino acids long. The CDR3 DNA sequence: TGTGCCAGCAGTTTGGTAGGGGGCTGGAATGAGCAGTTCTTC. It specifies CASSLVGGWNEQFF.

V usage is TRBV27 and J usage is TRBJ1-2; TRBD1 is a possible D gene (5 bases). CDR1 is MNHEY and CDR2 is SMNVEV in the germline V gene (reference sequence). V was clipped by 4 bases and J by 8 bases, with 14 bases between them. The CDR3 consists of 13 residues. As DNA, the CDR3 is TGTGCCAGCAGTTGGGGCCCAGGTGACGGCTACACCTTC. This codes for CASSWGPGDGYTF.

The chain combines TRBV14 with TRBJ2-1; 8 positions match TRBD1. The V segment lost 4 bases and the J segment 7 bases; nucleotides outside the gene matches: 3. CDR3 length: 13 amino acids. CDR1 is SGHDN and CDR2 is FVKESK in the germline V gene. The CDR3 bases are TGTGCCAGCAGCCCTCGGACAGGGAATGAGCAGTTCTTC. Amino acids: CASSPRTGNEQFF.

This clone has a single count. The chain employs TRBV27 and TRBJ2-5, with D maybe TRBD2 (6 bases). Gene TRBJ2-7 matches the end of the DNA better, so the J call may be wrong. Germline CDR1 reads MNHEY; CDR2 reads SMNVEV (reference sequence). CDR3 size: 13 residues. DNA of the CDR3: TGTGCCAGCAGTTTATCGGAGGGCTACGAGCAGTACTTC. It specifies CASSLSEGYEQYF.

The J gene is TRBJ2-1, the V gene TRBV29-1, with 10 nucleotides matching TRBD2. The CDR3 contains 12 residues. CDR1 and CDR2 (germline): SQVTM, ANQGSEA. The J segment lost 10 bases and the V segment lost 4 bases, leaving 4 bases of the junction unmatched. DNA for the CDR3: TGCAGCGTTGGTATAGCGGGAGGAGAGCAGTTCTTC. It yields the protein CSVGIAGGEQFF.